The present TCR beta chain was sequenced within a study of blood T cell repertoires in COVID-19 (TCRdb year 2020). In terms of the full investigation: Samples covering the acute and convalescent phases of COVID-19 were provided by collaborators in the United States, Italy and Spain. Sample metadata almost always included a de-identified subject ID, COVID-19 status, age in years and sex. Where available, HLA class I and class II types were obtained from metadata supplied by the sample provider rather than from assay-based typing. The repertoires were released in a freely available public database intended as a resource for research on the immune response to SARS-CoV-2. The prospective study material was composed of cDNA or gDNA derived from T cells, B-cell-depleted T cells, or PBMCs. Samples came from the ongoing ImmuneRACE study (first 160 participants) plus 1,254 subjects from 6 global collaborators. The dataset comprised deeply sampled blood TCRbeta repertoires from subjects exposed to, actively infected with, or recovered from COVID-19. General study outcomes and caveats: The amount of clinical and demographic metadata varied by source and participant and was provided uncurated.

TCRbeta CDR3 regions were amplified from genomic DNA using the immunoSEQ Assay, a bias-controlled multiplex PCR. The study's processing was this. The number of nucleated cells in each sample was estimated from the amplification of reference gene primers within the assay. To quantify the absolute abundance of each unique TCRbeta CDR3 rearrangement, sequence reads were collapsed and filtered. For each sample, productive Simpson clonality was calculated by taking the square root of Simpson's diversity index across productive rearrangements. TCRdb obtained this table from immuneACCESS and retained in-frame rearrangements with V and J assigned. These tables miss some clones; where compared with another copy, unresolved V genes account for less than half of the shortfall, and the remainder is unexplained. Clone size and the V and J calls come from that table; the DNA yielded D and trimming. Across this sample there are 72,000 or so clones, with roughly 86% seen only once. Of the sample, around 13% falls within the top ten clones.

Taken from cysteine to phenylalanine, the CDR3 has 16 residues. The only DNA kept is the CDR3, 48 bases in frame from the first base. V was cut back by 4 bases and J by 0 bases, leaving a gap of 12 bases between them. CDR1 MRHNA and CDR2 SNTAGT are derived from the germline V gene. Collaborating institutions collected whole blood in K2EDTA tubes following their own protocols. For TCRbeta analysis, collaborators shipped samples as frozen whole blood, isolated PBMCs, or DNA extracted from either of those sample types. As regards this clone: Its antigen has not been determined. It has no much larger one-base neighbor in the sample; base qualities were not kept.

This TCR was recovered from a woman aged 55-69 years with acute or convalescent COVID-19. Sequencing was carried out using peripheral blood. The chain couples TRBV6-4 to TRBJ2-2; the D gene is unclear. The DNA sequence is as follows: TGTGCCAGCAGTGCCCGGGTCTCTCCGAACACCGGGGAGCTGTTTTTT. Translated, this gives CASSARVSPNTGELFF.